These 5 T cell receptor beta chains came from one sample sequenced in a study of blood T cell repertoires in COVID-19. Here immunoSEQ multiplex PCR was the method, and the copy in TCRdb shows in-frame clones only, minus some. The table lists more than 80,000 clones, 70% to 90% of them singletons. Sequenced input: peripheral blood. The source is a man aged 40-50 years with acute or convalescent COVID-19.

The CDR3 reads CASSSPTGGYGYTF. The CDR3 nucleotides are TGTGCCAGCAGTTCACCCACGGGGGGCTATGGCTACACCTTC. The V call is TRBV6-6, the J call TRBJ1-2, with a tentative D call TRBD1 (5 bases). V dropped 4 bases and J dropped 4 bases, with 13 bases sitting between them. CDR3 length: 14 residues. CDR1 is MNHNY and CDR2 is SVGAGI in the germline V gene (reference sequence).

The chain carries TRBV19 and TRBJ2-7; tentative D call: TRBD2 (7 bases). Trimming cost V 6 bases and J 5 bases, with 14 bases left between them. The CDR3 spans 13 residues. Germline V gene lookup returns CDR1 LNHDA and CDR2 SQIVND (reference sequence). As DNA, the CDR3 is TGTGCCAGTAGCCTATGGGAGGGGGACGAGCAGTACTTC. It specifies CASSLWEGDEQYF.

The table lists this clone with a count of one. V is TRBV5-6 and J is TRBJ2-6, with a possible D match to TRBD1 (5 bases). The germline CDR1 and CDR2 sequences are SGHDT and YYEEEE. The CDR3 runs to 15 residues. V was pared by 1 base and J by 4 bases, with 9 bases between. Written as DNA, the CDR3 is TGTGCCAGCAGCTTGCCAGGGATCGGGGCCAACGTCCTGACTTTC. Residues: CASSLPGIGANVLTF.

The CDR3 region has the DNA TGTGCCAGCAGTTTAACAGGGGCTGACTATGGCTACACCTTC. Its protein is CASSLTGADYGYTF. This rearrangement joins TRBV5-4 to TRBJ1-2; 7 bases fit TRBD1. J lost 3 bases, V lost 5 bases, and 7 bases had no gene match. The CDR3 has 14 amino acids. CDR1 and CDR2 (germline): SGHNT, YYREEE (reference sequence).

The rearrangement links TRBV30 to TRBJ2-5, with 9 bases identical to TRBD2. J lost 3 bases, V lost 2 bases, and 7 bases had no gene match. The CDR3 is made up of 15 amino acids. CDR1 GTSNPN and CDR2 SVGIG come from the germline V gene (reference sequence). This CDR3 is CAWSLLGGREETQYF. CDR3 nucleotide sequence: TGTGCCTGGAGTCTCCTTGGCGGGAGGGAAGAGACCCAGTACTTC.